Following are 29 T cell receptor beta chains from one sample sequenced in a study of cytomegalovirus exposure and HLA in healthy donors. Primers for the PCR totalled 60 Vbeta and 13 Jbeta. Assay: immunoSEQ multiplex PCR; the TCRdb copy retains only in-frame clones and omits some. This table has about 94,000 clones, just under 80% appearing once. The sequenced material came from PBMCs. These receptors came from a woman aged 35 to 49 in good health and CMV-seronegative.

This clone has just a few counts. The chain uses TRBV7-8 and TRBJ2-1; perhaps TRBD2 as D (5 bases). Germline CDR1 SGHVS, CDR2 FQNEAQ. The CDR3 has 12 amino acids. V lost 3 bases to trimming and J lost 9 bases, with 9 bases between them. CDR3 nucleotide sequence: TGTGCCAGCAGCTTCGGAGGATGTGAGCAGTTCTTC. Translation: CASSFGGCEQFF.

The chain is built from TRBV5-1 and TRBJ1-2; the D gene is possibly TRBD1 (6 bases). The length of the CDR3 is 13 residues. Trimming cost V 6 bases and J 3 bases, with 12 bases left between them. The V gene's germline CDR1 is SGHRS and CDR2 YFSETQ. The CDR3 loop is CASIWTDDYGYTF. The CDR3 bases are TGCGCCAGCATTTGGACAGACGACTATGGCTACACCTTC.

This clone was found a few times. J is TRBJ2-4 and V is TRBV5-6; 10 bases are shared with TRBD1. V shed 4 bases, J shed 9 bases, and the junction held 13 bases outside the gene matches. This CDR3 contains 16 residues. Germline V gene sequence: CDR1 SGHDT, CDR2 YYEEEE. DNA for the CDR3: TGTGCCAGCAGCCCGACCGGGACAGGGGTGGCGGGCATTCAGTACTTC. This encodes CASSPTGTGVAGIQYF.

The chain is built from TRBV6-1 and TRBJ1-6, with 8 bases identical to TRBD1. CDR3 length: 15 amino acids. After removal of 10 bases from V and 9 bases from J, the junction contained 14 bases not matched to a gene. In germline, CDR1 is MNHNS, CDR2 SASEGT. The CDR3 loop is CAINLSQGDGSPLHF. The CDR3 nucleotides read TGTGCCATCAACCTTTCACAGGGGGATGGTTCACCCCTCCACTTT.

Only one count was recorded for this clone. The chain uses TRBV5-8 and TRBJ2-4; D is possibly TRBD2 (5 bases). The CDR3 is 15 amino acids. The ends were cut back, 7 bases at V and 0 bases at J, with 14 bases in the middle. Germline CDR1 SGHTS, CDR2 YDEGEE. The CDR3 sequence: CASSAGVVAKNIQYF. The DNA of the CDR3 is TGTGCCAGCTCGGCGGGCGTAGTAGCCAAAAACATTCAGTACTTC.

The rearrangement joins TRBV7-8 to TRBJ1-2; 7 nucleotides agree with TRBD1. The germline V gene has CDR1 SGHVS and CDR2 FQNEAQ. The CDR3 spans 14 residues. V shed 1 base and J 7 bases; nucleotides not matched to a gene: 6. The CDR3 DNA reads as TGTGCCAGCAGCTTAGGACAGGGCATAGGTGGCTACACCTTC. Residues: CASSLGQGIGGYTF.

The chain carries TRBV27 and TRBJ1-1; maybe TRBD1 (5 bases). V shed 3 bases and J shed 2 bases, with 10 bases lying between them. This CDR3 is 14 amino acids long. CDR1 and CDR2 from the germline V gene are MNHEY and SMNVEV (reference sequence). CDR3 nucleotides: TGTGCCAGCAGTTTCAACGGGGGAAACACTGAAGCTTTCTTT. Its protein is CASSFNGGNTEAFF.

About this clone itself: The junction and the germline gene differ at one end; a read error may be behind it. The chain couples TRBV29-1 to TRBJ2-7; a weak D match, TRBD1 (6 bases). Germline CDR1 is SQVTM and CDR2 is ANQGSEA. CDR3 length: 14 amino acids. The CDR3 nucleotides are TGCAGCGTCACATTCCGGGACAACATCTACGAGCAGCACTTC. Amino acid sequence: CSVTFRDNIYEQHF.

In nucleotides, the CDR3 is TGTGCCAGCCAACAAAAAGCGACAGGAACTGAAGCTTTCTTT. Amino acid sequence: CASQQKATGTEAFF. The V gene is TRBV6-1, the J gene TRBJ1-1; maybe TRBD1 (6 bases). CDR1 and CDR2 (germline): MNHNS, SASEGT. This CDR3 comprises 14 residues. Trimming removed 8 bases from V and 5 bases from J, with 18 bases in between.

This chain connects TRBV6-5 to TRBJ1-2; weak D call: TRBD1 (5 bases). V was shortened by 10 bases and J by 3 bases, with 9 bases between the two germline ends. The CDR3 is made up of 11 amino acids. Germline values: CDR1 MNHEY, CDR2 SVGAGI. The CDR3 sequence: CATRQYYGYTF. In nucleotides, the CDR3 is TGTGCCACTCGACAGTACTATGGCTACACCTTC.

The chain carries TRBV7-3 and TRBJ1-1; a weak D match, TRBD1 (6 bases). The CDR3 totals 14 residues. V gave up 4 bases and J gave up 1 base, with 10 bases separating them. CDR1 and CDR2 (germline): SGHTA, FQGTGA. The CDR3 region is CASSSDRWNTEAFF. The DNA of the CDR3 is TGTGCCAGCAGCTCAGACAGGTGGAACACTGAAGCTTTCTTT.

The V and J genes are TRBV2 and TRBJ1-5; D gene uncertain. Between the trimmed V and J ends, which lost 11 bases and 8 bases, there was a span of 16 bases. CDR3 length equals 12 residues. Germline V gene sequence: CDR1 SNHLY, CDR2 FYNNEI. DNA of the CDR3: TGTGCCTCCAGGAGCCACGGGGAGCCCCAGCATTTT. Translation: CASRSHGEPQHF.

The chain uses TRBV5-1 and TRBJ2-1, with TRBD1 identical over 7 bases. CDR1 and CDR2 (germline): SGHRS, YFSETQ. With V trimmed by 2 bases and J by 5 bases, 4 bases remained unmatched. This CDR3 is 14 amino acids long. CDR3 coding DNA: TGCGCCAGCAGCTTTAACAGGGGTAACAATGAGCAGTTCTTC. Its protein is CASSFNRGNNEQFF.

The count of this clone is one. This chain connects TRBV11-2 to TRBJ2-3; D possibly corresponds to TRBD2 (8 bases). This CDR3 has 16 amino acids. Germline V gene sequence: CDR1 SGHAT, CDR2 FQNNGV. V gave up 5 bases and J gave up 8 bases, with 23 bases separating them. The CDR3 DNA follows: TGTGCCAGCAGCCAGGGGGAACTAGCGGTGGGGGGTACGCAGTATTTT. Its translation is CASSQGELAVGGTQYF.

The rearrangement joins TRBV4-1 to TRBJ2-2, with D unclear. With 1 base removed from V and 6 bases from J, the gap between germline ends came to 12 bases. CDR3 length equals 15 residues. CDR1 MGHRA and CDR2 YSYEKL come from the germline V gene. The CDR3 protein is CASSQGGSLAGELFF. CDR3 bases: TGCGCCAGCAGCCAAGGAGGTAGCCTGGCCGGGGAGCTGTTTTTT.

This clone is a singleton in its sample. V is TRBV6-1 and J is TRBJ1-6; 8 bases are shared with TRBD1. This CDR3 has 14 residues. V was clipped by 6 bases and J by 6 bases; unmatched bases: 4. Germline CDR1 reads MNHNS; CDR2 reads SASEGT. CDR3 bases: TGTGCCAGCAGCCGGACAGGGACTAATTCACCCCTCCACTTT. Its translation is CASSRTGTNSPLHF.

The rearrangement links TRBV7-9 to TRBJ1-1; TRBD1 matches 11 bases. V lost 6 bases to trimming and J lost 0 bases; unmatched junction nucleotides: 6. The CDR3 contains 16 residues. Germline values: CDR1 SEHNR, CDR2 FQNEAQ (reference sequence). CDR3 residues: CASRGGQGGMNTEAFF. The DNA for the CDR3 is TGTGCCAGCAGGGGGGGACAGGGGGGGATGAACACTGAAGCTTTCTTT.

Turning to this clone: At one of its ends the junction is not consistent with the germline gene, which may arise from a read error. The rearrangement links TRBV4-3 to TRBJ1-6; 7 nucleotides agree with TRBD1. The CDR3 loop spans 14 amino acids. Per the germline V gene, CDR1 is LGHNA and CDR2 is YSLEER. As DNA, the CDR3 is TGCGCCAGCAGCCCCCTCGACAGGGATTCGCCCCTCAACTTT. It codes for CASSPLDRDSPLNF.

The chain has TRBV7-2 and TRBJ2-7; D might be TRBD2 (6 bases). Germline V gene lookup returns CDR1 SGHTA and CDR2 FQGNSA. The V end lost 6 bases, the J end lost 3 bases, and 15 bases lay between the germline ends. The CDR3 length is 14 residues. As DNA, the CDR3 is TGTGCCAGCAGTCCTACTCGGGAGATCTACGAGCAGTACTTC. Encoded protein: CASSPTREIYEQYF.

V is TRBV6-1 and J is TRBJ1-4; the D is unclear. The CDR3 spans 14 residues. Germline lookup yields CDR1 MNHNS and CDR2 SASEGT. The V end was cut by 7 bases, the J end by 8 bases, with 17 bases between. The CDR3, as DNA: TGTGCCAGCATCAAAGACGGGGTAGGCGAAAAACTGTTTTTT. Its translation is CASIKDGVGEKLFF.

The chain joins TRBV28 to TRBJ2-1; TRBD1 matches 12 bases. The CDR3 is 16 residues long. Germline V gene lookup returns CDR1 MDHEN and CDR2 SYDVKM. Unmatched junction bases numbered 4, after V lost 3 bases and J lost 4 bases. The CDR3 loop is CASSFLGQGAYNEQFF. For the CDR3, the DNA is TGTGCCAGCAGTTTCCTGGGACAGGGGGCTTACAATGAGCAGTTCTTC.

The genes are TRBV2 and TRBJ2-2; no reliable D call. Germline assignment: CDR1 SNHLY and CDR2 FYNNEI. The V end was cut by 4 bases, the J end by 5 bases, with 11 bases between. The CDR3 extends over 14 amino acids. The CDR3 region has the DNA TGTGCCAGCAGTGTCGAGACGAGGACCGGGGAGCTGTTTTTT. Translated: CASSVETRTGELFF.

Written as DNA, the CDR3 is TGCAGTGCTGTCCCCGACACTGAAGCTTTCTTT. Its protein product is CSAVPDTEAFF. The chain joins TRBV20-1 to TRBJ1-1; D is unresolved. Looked up from germline, CDR1 is DFQATT and CDR2 is SNEGSKA (reference sequence). The V gene lost 5 bases and the J gene lost 3 bases, with 7 bases spanning the gap. This CDR3 is built from 11 residues.

This rearrangement joins TRBV9 to TRBJ2-1, with 13 bases aligning to TRBD2. Trimming cost V 4 bases and J 9 bases; bases outside gene matches: 7. This CDR3 comprises 15 residues. In germline, CDR1 is SGDLS, CDR2 YYNGEE. The CDR3, as DNA: TGTGCCAGCAGCCCCAGCGGGACTAGCGGGGCTGAGCAGTTCTTC. It specifies CASSPSGTSGAEQFF.

The rearrangement joins TRBV5-1 to TRBJ1-2, with 9 bases matching TRBD1. The CDR3 is made up of 16 amino acids. V was pared by 4 bases and J by 0 bases, with 7 bases of the junction left unmatched. Germline values: CDR1 SGHRS, CDR2 YFSETQ. CDR3 in amino acids: CASSRGQGIANYGYTF. CDR3 DNA: TGCGCCAGCAGCCGGGGACAGGGTATAGCTAACTATGGCTACACCTTC.

V and J are TRBV19 and TRBJ2-7, with a possible D match to TRBD2 (6 bases). The CDR3 loop spans 13 amino acids. Germline lookup yields CDR1 LNHDA and CDR2 SQIVND (reference sequence). The germline V and J ends were trimmed by 4 bases and 6 bases, with 13 bases remaining between them. CDR3 amino acids: CASSNQGGGEQYF. The CDR3 coding sequence is TGTGCCAGTAGTAACCAGGGAGGCGGCGAGCAGTACTTC.

The chain couples TRBV13 to TRBJ1-3; TRBD1 matches at 7 bases. The germline gives CDR1 PRHDT, CDR2 FYEKMQ (reference sequence). Trimming removed 1 base from V and 0 bases from J; junction bases left unmatched: 9. The CDR3 covers 18 residues. Here the CDR3 reads CASSLAGTESLSGNTIYF. For the CDR3, the DNA is TGTGCCAGCAGCTTAGCGGGGACAGAAAGCCTCTCTGGAAACACCATATATTTT.

This clone was seen a handful of times. The chain combines TRBV5-1 with TRBJ1-6, with 10 nucleotides matching TRBD1. The ends lost 1 base at V and 0 bases at J; junction bases unmatched: 16. Germline V lookup: CDR1 SGHRS, CDR2 YFSETQ. This CDR3 comprises 22 residues. CDR3 in DNA: TGCGCCAGCAGCTTGAGGGCTCGACCGGGACAGGGGCCTCGCTCCTATAATTCACCCCTCCACTTT. It encodes CASSLRARPGQGPRSYNSPLHF.

This clone was seen only once. The rearrangement uses TRBV25-1 and TRBJ2-5; a weak D match, TRBD2 (6 bases). The CDR3 has 13 amino acids. The ends were cut back, 8 bases at V and 1 base at J, with 11 bases in the middle. Germline lookup yields CDR1 MGHDK and CDR2 SYGVNS. Here the CDR3 reads CASGWGVQETQYF. Here the CDR3 DNA reads TGTGCCAGCGGGTGGGGGGTCCAAGAGACCCAGTACTTC.